One sample yielded the 8 T cell receptor beta chains listed below, sequenced in a study of cytomegalovirus exposure and HLA in healthy donors. The PCR was carried out with 60 Vbeta primers and 13 Jbeta primers. Here immunoSEQ multiplex PCR was the method, and the copy in TCRdb shows in-frame clones only, minus some. The table shows about 130,000 clones, with approximately 78% occurring only once. Sequencing used PBMCs. Every receptor here comes from a young man in good health and CMV-seropositive.

V gene TRBV5-1 combines with J gene TRBJ1-2; D perhaps matches TRBD1 (6 bases). There are 13 residues in the CDR3. The V end was cut by 5 bases, the J end by 7 bases, with 15 bases between. Germline CDR1 and CDR2: SGHRS and YFSETQ. The CDR3 reads CASSSGGPGGYTF. CDR3 in DNA: TGCGCCAGCAGTAGCGGGGGCCCCGGTGGCTACACCTTC. Looking up the rest from reference TRBV5-1 and TRBJ1-2 gives the full variable domain: KAGVTQTPRYLIKTRGQQVTLSCSPISGHRSVSWYQQTPGQGLQFLFEYFSETQRNKGNFPGRFSGRQFSNSRSEMNVSTLELGDSALYLCASSSGGPGGYTFGSGTRLTVV.

This chain links TRBV2 with TRBJ2-7; 8 bases match TRBD2. V gave up 4 bases and J gave up 6 bases; unmatched junction bases: 5. Germline V gene sequence: CDR1 SNHLY, CDR2 FYNNEI. This CDR3 has 13 residues. The DNA of the CDR3 is TGTGCCAGCAGTGGCCCCGGGGGGGGCGAGCAGTACTTC. Its translation: CASSGPGGGEQYF.

This clone was found once. The CDR3 spells CASSPDGGSPYEQYF. The CDR3, as DNA: TGTGCCAGCAGCCCAGACGGGGGTAGCCCCTACGAGCAGTACTTC. The chain uses TRBV7-2 and TRBJ2-7; the D gene is possibly TRBD2 (6 bases). The V and J ends lost 5 bases and 2 bases respectively, with 16 bases between them. This CDR3 comprises 15 residues. Germline-derived CDR1 and CDR2 are SGHTA and FQGNSA.

The V gene is TRBV9, the J gene TRBJ2-7, with TRBD2 as a possible D gene (5 bases). The germline CDR1 and CDR2 sequences are SGDLS and YYNGEE. Trimming removed 4 bases at V and 6 bases at J, with 17 bases between. CDR3 length: 14 amino acids. CDR3 region: CASSPRPLASEQYF. CDR3 sequence (DNA): TGTGCCAGCAGCCCTCGCCCCCTAGCTTCCGAGCAGTACTTC.

This chain uses TRBV5-6 with TRBJ2-1; weak D call: TRBD2 (6 bases). The CDR3 consists of 12 residues. CDR1 SGHDT and CDR2 YYEEEE come from the germline V gene. Trimming took 0 bases from V and 9 from J, leaving 7 bases between them. DNA of the CDR3: TGTGCCAGCAGCTTGGCCGGGGGTGAGCAGTTCTTC. Amino acid sequence: CASSLAGGEQFF.

This chain uses TRBV10-1 with TRBJ2-2, with 7 bases matching TRBD1. V dropped 8 bases and J dropped 5; count of bases not matched to a gene: 8. The CDR3 consists of 14 residues. The germline V gene encodes CDR1 WNHNN and CDR2 SYGVQD (reference sequence). The CDR3 loop is CASGRQGQTGELFF. The CDR3 nucleotides read TGCGCCAGCGGGAGACAGGGTCAGACCGGGGAGCTGTTTTTT.

The V call is TRBV18, the J call TRBJ1-2; 10 bases line up with TRBD1. The V gene's germline CDR1 is KGHSH and CDR2 LQKENI. V dropped 3 bases and J dropped 8; count of bases not matched to a gene: 6. This CDR3 comprises 14 residues. The DNA for the CDR3 is TGTGCCAGCTCACCTGACAGGGGGCAAGGAGGCTACACCTTC. It is translated as CASSPDRGQGGYTF.

This chain uses TRBV30 with TRBJ2-7; the match to TRBD2 covers 8 bases. Germline V gene lookup returns CDR1 GTSNPN and CDR2 SVGIG (reference sequence). The CDR3 has 15 residues. V was clipped by 0 bases and J by 0 bases; unmatched bases: 4. Here the CDR3 DNA reads TGTGCCTGGAGTGTGGCGGGAGGCCCCTCCTACGAGCAGTACTTC. The encoded protein is CAWSVAGGPSYEQYF.